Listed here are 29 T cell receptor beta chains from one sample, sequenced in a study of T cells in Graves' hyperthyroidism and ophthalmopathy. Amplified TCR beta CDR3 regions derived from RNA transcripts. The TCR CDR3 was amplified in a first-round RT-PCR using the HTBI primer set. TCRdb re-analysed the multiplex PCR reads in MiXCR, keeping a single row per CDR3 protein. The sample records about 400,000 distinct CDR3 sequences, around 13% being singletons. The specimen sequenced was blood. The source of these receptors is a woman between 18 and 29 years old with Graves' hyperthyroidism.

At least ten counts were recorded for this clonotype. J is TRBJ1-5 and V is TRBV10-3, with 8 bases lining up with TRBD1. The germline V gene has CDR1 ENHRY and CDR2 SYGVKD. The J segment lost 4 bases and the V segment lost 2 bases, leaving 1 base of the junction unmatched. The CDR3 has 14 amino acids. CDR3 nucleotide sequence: TGTGCCATCAGTGAGCAGGGGGCGAATCAGCCCCAGCATTTT. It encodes CAISEQGANQPQHF.

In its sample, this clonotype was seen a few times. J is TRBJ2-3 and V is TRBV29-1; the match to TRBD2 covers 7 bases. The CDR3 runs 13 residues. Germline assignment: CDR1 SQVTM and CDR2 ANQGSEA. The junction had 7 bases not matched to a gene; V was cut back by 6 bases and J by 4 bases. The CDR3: CSVIISGPDTQYF. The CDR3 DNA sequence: TGCAGCGTGATTATTAGCGGGCCAGATACGCAGTATTTT.

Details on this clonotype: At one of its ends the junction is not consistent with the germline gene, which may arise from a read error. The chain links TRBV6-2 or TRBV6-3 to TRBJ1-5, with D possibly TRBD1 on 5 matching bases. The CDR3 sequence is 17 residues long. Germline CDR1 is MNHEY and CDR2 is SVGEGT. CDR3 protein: CASSYSREEGSNQRQHF. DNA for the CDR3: TGTGCCAGCAGTTACTCACGCGAAGAGGGGAGCAATCAGCGCCAGCATTTT.

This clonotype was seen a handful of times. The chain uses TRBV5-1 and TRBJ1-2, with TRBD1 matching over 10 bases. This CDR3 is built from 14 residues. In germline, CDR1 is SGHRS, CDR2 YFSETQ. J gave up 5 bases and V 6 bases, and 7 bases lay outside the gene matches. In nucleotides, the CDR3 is TGCGCCAGCACACCGGGACAGGGGATGTATGGCTACACCTTC. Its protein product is CASTPGQGMYGYTF.

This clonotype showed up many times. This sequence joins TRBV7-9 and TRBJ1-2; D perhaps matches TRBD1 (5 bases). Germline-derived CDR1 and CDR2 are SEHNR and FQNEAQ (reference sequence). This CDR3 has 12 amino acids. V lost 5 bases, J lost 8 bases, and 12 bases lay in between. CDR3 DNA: TGTGCCAGCAGCACCCCCAGGGAGGGCTACACCTTC. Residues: CASSTPREGYTF.

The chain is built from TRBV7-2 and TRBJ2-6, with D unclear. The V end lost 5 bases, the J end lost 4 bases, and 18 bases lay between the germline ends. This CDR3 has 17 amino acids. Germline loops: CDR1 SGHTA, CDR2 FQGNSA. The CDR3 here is CASSLRLKGSGANVLTF. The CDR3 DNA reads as TGTGCCAGCAGCCTCCGCCTGAAGGGATCCGGGGCCAACGTCCTGACTTTC.

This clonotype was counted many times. CDR3 in DNA: TGTGCCGGACGAGCGGGAGGGTCCTACGAGCAGTACTTC. It is translated as CAGRAGGSYEQYF. The chain couples TRBV6-2 or TRBV6-3 to TRBJ2-7, with TRBD2 matching over 10 bases. CDR1 MNHEY and CDR2 SVGEGT come from the germline V gene. V trimming: 11 bases; J trimming: 1 base; junction bases outside the gene matches: 5. The CDR3 covers 13 residues.

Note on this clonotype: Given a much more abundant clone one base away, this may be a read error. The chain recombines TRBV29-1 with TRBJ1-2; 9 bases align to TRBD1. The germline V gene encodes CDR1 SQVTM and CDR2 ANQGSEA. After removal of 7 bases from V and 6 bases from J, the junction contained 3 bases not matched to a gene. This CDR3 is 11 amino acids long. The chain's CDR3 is CSARTGDGYTF. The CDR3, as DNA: TGCAGCGCTAGGACAGGGGATGGCTACACCTTC.

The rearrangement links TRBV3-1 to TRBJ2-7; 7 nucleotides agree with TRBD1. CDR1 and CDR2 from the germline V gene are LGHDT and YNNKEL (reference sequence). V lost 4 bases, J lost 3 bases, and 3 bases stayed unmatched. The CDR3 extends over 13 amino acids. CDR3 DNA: TGTGCCAGCAGCCCCTGGGACAGCTACGAGCAGTACTTC. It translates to CASSPWDSYEQYF.

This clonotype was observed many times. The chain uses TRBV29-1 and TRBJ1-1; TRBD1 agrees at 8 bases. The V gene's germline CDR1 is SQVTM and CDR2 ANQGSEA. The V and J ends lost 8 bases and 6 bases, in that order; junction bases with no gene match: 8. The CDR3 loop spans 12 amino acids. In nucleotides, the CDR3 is TGCAGCTTCGACAGGGGAGCATCTGAAGCTTTCTTT. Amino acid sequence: CSFDRGASEAFF.

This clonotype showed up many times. DNA of the CDR3: TGTGCCAGCAGCCTTGAGGGGTCTAGCACAGATACGCAGTATTTT. Translated: CASSLEGSSTDTQYF. The V and J genes are TRBV12-3 or TRBV12-4 and TRBJ2-3; perhaps D is TRBD1 or TRBD2 (5 bases each). This CDR3 is built from 15 residues. V was pared by 6 bases and J by 0 bases, with 13 bases between.

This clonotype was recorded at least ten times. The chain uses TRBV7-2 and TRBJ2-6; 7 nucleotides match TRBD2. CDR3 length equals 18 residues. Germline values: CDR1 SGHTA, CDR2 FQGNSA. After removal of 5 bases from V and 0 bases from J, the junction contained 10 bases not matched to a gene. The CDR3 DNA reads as TGTGCCAGCAGCCCGGGGGGTCGTGGAGGCTCTGGGGCCAACGTCCTGACTTTC. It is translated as CASSPGGRGGSGANVLTF.

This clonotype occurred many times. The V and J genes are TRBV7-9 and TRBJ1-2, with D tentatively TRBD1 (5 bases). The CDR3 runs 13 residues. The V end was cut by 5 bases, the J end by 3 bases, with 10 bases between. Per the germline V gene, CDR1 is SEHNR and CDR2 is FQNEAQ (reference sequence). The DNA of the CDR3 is TGTGCCAGCAGCGGGACCCCAGACTATGGCTACACCTTC. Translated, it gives CASSGTPDYGYTF. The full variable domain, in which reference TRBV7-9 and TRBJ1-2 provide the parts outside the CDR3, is DTGVSQNPRHKITKRGQNVTFRCDPISEHNRLYWYRQTLGQGPEFLTYFQNEAQLEKSRLLSDRFSAERPKGSFSTLEIQRTEQGDSAMYLCASSGTPDYGYTFGSGTRLTVV.

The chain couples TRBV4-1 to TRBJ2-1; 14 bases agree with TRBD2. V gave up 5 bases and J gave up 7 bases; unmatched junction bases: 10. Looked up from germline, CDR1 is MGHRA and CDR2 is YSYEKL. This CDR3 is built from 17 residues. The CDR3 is CASSWPGLAGVQNEQFF. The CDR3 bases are TGCGCCAGCAGCTGGCCGGGACTAGCGGGAGTTCAGAATGAGCAGTTCTTC.

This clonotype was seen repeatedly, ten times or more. The CDR3 spells CASSPRTGPRLWELFF. In nucleotides, the CDR3 is TGTGCCAGCAGCCCGAGGACAGGCCCACGGTTGTGGGAGCTGTTTTTT. The V and J genes are TRBV7-2 and TRBJ2-2, with 7 positions matching TRBD1. The CDR3 runs to 16 residues. With V trimmed by 5 bases and J by 9 bases, 15 bases remained unmatched. CDR1 SGHTA and CDR2 FQGNSA come from the germline V gene.

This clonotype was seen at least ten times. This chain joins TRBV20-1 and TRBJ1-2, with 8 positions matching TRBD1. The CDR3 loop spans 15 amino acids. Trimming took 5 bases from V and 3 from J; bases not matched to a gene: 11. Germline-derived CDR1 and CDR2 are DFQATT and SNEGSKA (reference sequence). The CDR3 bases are TGCAGTGCTCTCCCCCCAGGGGGCGCAGACTATGGCTACACCTTC. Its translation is CSALPPGGADYGYTF.

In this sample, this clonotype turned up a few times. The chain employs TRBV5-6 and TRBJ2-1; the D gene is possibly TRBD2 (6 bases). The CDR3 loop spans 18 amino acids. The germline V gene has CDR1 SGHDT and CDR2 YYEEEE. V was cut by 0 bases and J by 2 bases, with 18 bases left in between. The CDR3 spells CASSLGSGSKYTYNEQFF. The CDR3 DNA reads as TGTGCCAGCAGCTTGGGTTCCGGGAGCAAATATACCTACAATGAGCAGTTCTTC.

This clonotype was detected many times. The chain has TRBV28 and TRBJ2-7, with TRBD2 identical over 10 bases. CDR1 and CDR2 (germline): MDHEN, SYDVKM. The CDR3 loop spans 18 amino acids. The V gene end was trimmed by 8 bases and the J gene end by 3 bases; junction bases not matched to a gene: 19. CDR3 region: CASSTLGASGSPDYEQYF. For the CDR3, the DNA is TGTGCCAGCTCAACCCTGGGGGCTAGCGGGAGTCCTGACTACGAGCAGTACTTC.

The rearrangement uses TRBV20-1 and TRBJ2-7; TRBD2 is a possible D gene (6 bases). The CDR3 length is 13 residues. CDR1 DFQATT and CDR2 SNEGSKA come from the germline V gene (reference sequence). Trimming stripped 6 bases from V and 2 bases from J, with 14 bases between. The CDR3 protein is CSAPRAGTYEQYF. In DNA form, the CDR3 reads TGCAGTGCCCCCCGGGCGGGGACCTACGAGCAGTACTTC.

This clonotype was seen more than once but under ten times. Here the CDR3 reads CSARLAGDRLEYF. The DNA for the CDR3 is TGCAGTGCTAGACTAGCGGGGGATCGACTTGAGTACTTC. The rearrangement links TRBV20-1 to TRBJ2-5; 10 nucleotides match TRBD2. The trim removed 2 bases at V and 12 bases at J, leaving 9 bases unmatched. The CDR3 covers 13 residues. The germline V gene has CDR1 DFQATT and CDR2 SNEGSKA (reference sequence).

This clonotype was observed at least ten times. Written as DNA, the CDR3 is TGTGCCAGCAGCCAAGCCTCAACCTACAATGAGCAGTTCTTC. It yields the protein CASSQASTYNEQFF. The chain is built from TRBV9 and TRBJ2-1; D is unresolved. The CDR3 contains 14 residues. V gave up 4 bases and J gave up 2 bases, with 10 bases separating them. CDR1 SGDLS and CDR2 YYNGEE come from the germline V gene.

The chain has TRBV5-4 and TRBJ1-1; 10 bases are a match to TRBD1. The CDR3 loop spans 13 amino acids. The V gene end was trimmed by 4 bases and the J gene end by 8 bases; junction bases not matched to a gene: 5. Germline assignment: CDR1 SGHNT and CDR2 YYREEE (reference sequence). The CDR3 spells CASSPDRGMEAFF. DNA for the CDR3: TGTGCCAGCAGCCCGGACAGGGGGATGGAAGCTTTCTTT. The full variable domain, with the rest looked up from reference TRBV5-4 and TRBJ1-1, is ETGVTQSPTHLIKTRGQQVTLRCSSQSGHNTVSWYQQALGQGPQFIFQYYREEENGRGNFPPRFSGLQFPNYSSELNVNALELDDSALYLCASSPDRGMEAFFGQGTRLTVV.

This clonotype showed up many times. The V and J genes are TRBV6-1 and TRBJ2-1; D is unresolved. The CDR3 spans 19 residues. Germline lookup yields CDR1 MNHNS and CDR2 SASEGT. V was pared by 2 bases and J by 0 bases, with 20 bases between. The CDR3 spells CASSEKTFAQYPSYNEQFF. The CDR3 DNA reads TGTGCCAGCAGTGAAAAGACTTTCGCCCAATACCCCTCCTACAATGAGCAGTTCTTC.

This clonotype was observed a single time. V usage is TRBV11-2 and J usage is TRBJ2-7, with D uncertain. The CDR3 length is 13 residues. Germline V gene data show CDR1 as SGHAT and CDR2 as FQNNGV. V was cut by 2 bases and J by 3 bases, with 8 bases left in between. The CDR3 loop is CASSLLGFYEQYF. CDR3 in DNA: TGTGCCAGCAGCTTATTGGGGTTCTACGAGCAGTACTTC.

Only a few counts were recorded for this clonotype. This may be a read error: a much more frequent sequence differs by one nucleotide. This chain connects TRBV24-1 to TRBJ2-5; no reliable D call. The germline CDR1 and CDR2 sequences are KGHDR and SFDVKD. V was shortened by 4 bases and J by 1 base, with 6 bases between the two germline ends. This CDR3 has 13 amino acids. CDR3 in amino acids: CATSDWGQETQYF. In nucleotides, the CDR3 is TGTGCCACCAGTGACTGGGGCCAAGAGACCCAGTACTTC.

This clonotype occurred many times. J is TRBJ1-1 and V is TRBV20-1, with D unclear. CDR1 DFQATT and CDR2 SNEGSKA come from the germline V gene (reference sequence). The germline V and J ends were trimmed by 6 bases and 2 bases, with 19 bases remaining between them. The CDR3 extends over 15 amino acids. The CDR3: CSATFIGGHNTEAFF. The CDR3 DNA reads TGCAGTGCCACATTCATCGGAGGTCATAACACTGAAGCTTTCTTT.

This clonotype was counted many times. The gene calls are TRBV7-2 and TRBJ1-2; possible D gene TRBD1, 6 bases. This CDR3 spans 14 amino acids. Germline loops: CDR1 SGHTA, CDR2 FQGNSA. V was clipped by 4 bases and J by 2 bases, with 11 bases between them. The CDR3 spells CASSSRQANYGYTF. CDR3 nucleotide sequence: TGTGCCAGCAGCTCCCGACAGGCCAACTATGGCTACACCTTC.

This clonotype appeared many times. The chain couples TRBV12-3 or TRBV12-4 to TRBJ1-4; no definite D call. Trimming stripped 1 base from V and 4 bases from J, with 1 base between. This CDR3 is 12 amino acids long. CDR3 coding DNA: TGTGCCAGCAGTTTAGGTAATGAAAAACTGTTTTTT. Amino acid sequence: CASSLGNEKLFF.

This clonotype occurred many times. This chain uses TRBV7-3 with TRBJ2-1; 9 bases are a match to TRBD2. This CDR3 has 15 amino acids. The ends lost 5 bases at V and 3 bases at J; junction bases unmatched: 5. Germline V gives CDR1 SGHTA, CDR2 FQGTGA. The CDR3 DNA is TGTGCCAGCAGCCCTCGACTAGCGGACTACAATGAGCAGTTCTTC. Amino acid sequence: CASSPRLADYNEQFF.